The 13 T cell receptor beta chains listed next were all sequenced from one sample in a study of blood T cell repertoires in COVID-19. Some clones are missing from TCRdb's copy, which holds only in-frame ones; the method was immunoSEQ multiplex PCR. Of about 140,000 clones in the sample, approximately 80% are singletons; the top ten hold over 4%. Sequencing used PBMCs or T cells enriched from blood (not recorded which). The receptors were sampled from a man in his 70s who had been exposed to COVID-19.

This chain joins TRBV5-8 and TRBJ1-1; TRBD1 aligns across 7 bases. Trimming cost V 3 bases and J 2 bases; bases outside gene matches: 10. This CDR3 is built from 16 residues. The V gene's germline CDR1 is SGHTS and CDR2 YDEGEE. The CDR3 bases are TGTGCCAGCAGCTCCATAACAGGGGCCGCCAACACTGAAGCTTTCTTT. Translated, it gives CASSSITGAANTEAFF.

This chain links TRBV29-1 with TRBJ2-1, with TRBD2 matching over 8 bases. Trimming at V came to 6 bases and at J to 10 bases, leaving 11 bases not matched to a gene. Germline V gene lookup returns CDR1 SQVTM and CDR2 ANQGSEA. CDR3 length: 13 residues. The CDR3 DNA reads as TGCAGCGTCTCCGGGGTCAGCGGGAGCGAGCAGTTCTTC. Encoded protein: CSVSGVSGSEQFF.

CDR3 nucleotide sequence: TGTGCCAGCAGCCACGACAGGGGGCATGGCTACACCTTC. It codes for CASSHDRGHGYTF. V usage is TRBV14 and J usage is TRBJ1-2; TRBD1 matches 10 bases. The germline CDR1 and CDR2 sequences are SGHDN and FVKESK. The V gene end was trimmed by 3 bases and the J gene end by 6 bases; junction bases not matched to a gene: 1. The CDR3 is made up of 13 amino acids.

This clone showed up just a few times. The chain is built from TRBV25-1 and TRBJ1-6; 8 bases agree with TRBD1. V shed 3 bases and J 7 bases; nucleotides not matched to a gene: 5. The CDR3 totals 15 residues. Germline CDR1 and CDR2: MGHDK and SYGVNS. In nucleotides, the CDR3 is TGTGCCAGCAGTGACAGGGGGCCGTCAAATTCACCCCTCCACTTT. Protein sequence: CASSDRGPSNSPLHF.

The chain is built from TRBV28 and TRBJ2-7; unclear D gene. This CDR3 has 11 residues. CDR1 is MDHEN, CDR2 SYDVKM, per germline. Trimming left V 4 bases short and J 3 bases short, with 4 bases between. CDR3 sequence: CASSSRYEQYF. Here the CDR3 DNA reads TGTGCCAGCAGTTCCCGCTACGAGCAGTACTTC.

In nucleotides, the CDR3 is TGCGCCAGCAGCCCCGAGGGGAGGGCGTTCAACGAGCAGTACTTC. Translating it yields CASSPEGRAFNEQYF. The V and J genes are TRBV5-1 and TRBJ2-7, with 7 nucleotides matching TRBD2. The CDR3 consists of 15 residues. The germline V gene encodes CDR1 SGHRS and CDR2 YFSETQ. Trimming at V came to 4 bases and at J to 5 bases, leaving 12 bases not matched to a gene.

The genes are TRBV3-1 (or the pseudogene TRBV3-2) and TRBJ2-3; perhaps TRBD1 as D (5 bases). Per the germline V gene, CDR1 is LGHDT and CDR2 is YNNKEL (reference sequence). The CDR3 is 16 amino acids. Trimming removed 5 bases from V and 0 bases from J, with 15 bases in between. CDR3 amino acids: CASSVRGGASTDTQYF. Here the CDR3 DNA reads TGTGCCAGCAGCGTACGAGGTGGGGCTAGCACAGATACGCAGTATTTT.

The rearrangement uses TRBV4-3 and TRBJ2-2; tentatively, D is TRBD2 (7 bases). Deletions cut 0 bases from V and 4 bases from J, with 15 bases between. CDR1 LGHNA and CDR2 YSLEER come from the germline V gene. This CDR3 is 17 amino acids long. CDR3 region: CASSQEPRGASTGELFF. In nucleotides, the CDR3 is TGCGCCAGCAGCCAAGAACCCCGGGGGGCCAGCACCGGGGAGCTGTTTTTT.

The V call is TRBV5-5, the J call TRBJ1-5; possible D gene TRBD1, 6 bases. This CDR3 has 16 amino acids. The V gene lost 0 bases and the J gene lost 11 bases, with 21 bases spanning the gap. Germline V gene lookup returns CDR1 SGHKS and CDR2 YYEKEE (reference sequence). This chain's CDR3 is CASSLDVGTHRRTQHF. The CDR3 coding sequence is TGTGCCAGCAGCTTGGATGTAGGGACACATCGACGGACCCAGCATTTT. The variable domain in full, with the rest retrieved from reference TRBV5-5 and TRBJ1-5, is DAGVTQSPTHLIKTRGQQVTLRCSPISGHKSVSWYQQVLGQGPQFIFQYYEKEERGRGNFPDRFSARQFPNYSSELNVNALLLGDSALYLCASSLDVGTHRRTQHFGDGTRLSIL.

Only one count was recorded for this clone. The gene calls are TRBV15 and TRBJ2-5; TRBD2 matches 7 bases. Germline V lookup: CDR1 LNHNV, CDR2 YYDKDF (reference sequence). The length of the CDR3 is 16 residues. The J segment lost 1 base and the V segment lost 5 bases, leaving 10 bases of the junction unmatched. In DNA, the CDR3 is TGTGCCACCAGCTTCCGGGGGGTAGCGAGCCAAGAGACCCAGTACTTC. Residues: CATSFRGVASQETQYF.

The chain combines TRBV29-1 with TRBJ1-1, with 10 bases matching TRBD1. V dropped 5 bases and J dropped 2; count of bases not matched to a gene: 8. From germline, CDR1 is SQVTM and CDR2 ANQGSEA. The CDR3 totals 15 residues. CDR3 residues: CSVRKGDRGNTEAFF. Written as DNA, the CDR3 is TGCAGCGTTCGCAAAGGGGACAGGGGTAACACTGAAGCTTTCTTT.

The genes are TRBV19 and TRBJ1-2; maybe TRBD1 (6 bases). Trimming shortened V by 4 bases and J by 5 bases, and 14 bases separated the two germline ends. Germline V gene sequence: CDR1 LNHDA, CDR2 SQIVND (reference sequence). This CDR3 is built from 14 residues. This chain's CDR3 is CASSTSSGAYGYTF. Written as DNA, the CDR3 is TGTGCCAGTAGTACCTCTTCAGGGGCTTATGGCTACACCTTC.

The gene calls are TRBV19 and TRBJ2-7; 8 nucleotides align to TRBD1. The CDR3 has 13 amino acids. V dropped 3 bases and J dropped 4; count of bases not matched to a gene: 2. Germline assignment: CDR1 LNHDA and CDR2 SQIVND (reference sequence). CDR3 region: CASSMRTGYEQYF. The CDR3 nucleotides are TGTGCCAGTAGTATGAGGACAGGGTACGAGCAGTACTTC.